Listed here are 28 T cell receptor beta chains from one sample, sequenced in a study of T cells in Graves' hyperthyroidism and ophthalmopathy. Amplification yielded TCR beta CDR3 regions, with RNA transcripts as the source. TCR CDR3 underwent first-round RT-PCR with the HTBI primer set. TCRdb used MiXCR to reprocess the multiplex PCR reads, holding one entry per CDR3 protein. The sample holds approximately 400,000 distinct CDR3 sequences, approximately 15% seen once. The specimen sequenced was blood. The receptors were gathered from a woman aged 18 to 35 with Graves' hyperthyroidism that later progressed to Graves' ophthalmopathy.

This clonotype was counted at least ten times. The genes are TRBV3-1 and TRBJ1-2, with 8 bases that match TRBD1. There are 15 residues in the CDR3. V lost 1 base to trimming and J lost 3 bases; unmatched junction nucleotides: 4. Germline V CDR1 and CDR2: LGHDT, YNNKEL (reference sequence). CDR3 nucleotide sequence: TGTGCCAGCAGCCAAGCTTCGACAGGGGACTATGGCTACACCTTC. This translates into CASSQASTGDYGYTF.

This clonotype was recorded many times. The chain carries TRBV28 and TRBJ2-7; TRBD2 agrees at 8 bases. With 6 bases clipped from V and 4 bases from J, the junction kept 8 bases outside the gene matches. CDR3 length: 14 residues. CDR1 and CDR2 from the germline V gene are MDHEN and SYDVKM. The CDR3 DNA sequence: TGTGCCAGCAGCCAAAGCGGGAGACAGTACGAGCAGTACTTC. It specifies CASSQSGRQYEQYF.

The V call is TRBV10-3, the J call TRBJ2-5; D might be TRBD1 (6 bases). Germline assignment: CDR1 ENHRY and CDR2 SYGVKD. CDR3 length: 13 residues. Between the trimmed V and J ends, which lost 11 bases and 1 base, there was a span of 14 bases. The CDR3 protein is CASRGESQETQYF. CDR3 DNA sequence: TGTGCCTCCAGGGGCGAGAGCCAAGAGACCCAGTACTTC.

The rearrangement links TRBV6-5 to TRBJ1-1; maybe TRBD1 (5 bases). Trimming cost V 0 bases and J 0 bases, with 14 bases left between them. Germline V gene data show CDR1 as MNHEY and CDR2 as SVGAGI. This CDR3 contains 17 residues. The CDR3 DNA follows: TGTGCCAGCAGTTACTCGGTTACGGGACCCATGAACACTGAAGCTTTCTTT. Translation: CASSYSVTGPMNTEAFF.

This clonotype has a count of ten or more. The chain uses TRBV5-1 and TRBJ2-7; D is possibly TRBD1 (6 bases). V dropped 3 bases and J dropped 0 bases, with 13 bases sitting between them. The germline V gene encodes CDR1 SGHRS and CDR2 YFSETQ. The CDR3 contains 15 residues. CDR3 DNA: TGCGCCAGCAGCTCCGAGACAGGCTTCTCCTACGAGCAGTACTTC. Protein sequence: CASSSETGFSYEQYF.

In this sample, this clonotype turned up many times. The chain links TRBV9 to TRBJ2-5; possibly TRBD2 for D (6 bases). V was clipped by 4 bases and J by 7 bases, with 26 bases between them. This CDR3 is 17 amino acids long. Germline-derived CDR1 and CDR2 are SGDLS and YYNGEE. The CDR3 DNA follows: TGTGCCAGCAGCCCTTTCCCCGAGCGGGCTTACCGACGGACCCAGTACTTC. As protein: CASSPFPERAYRRTQYF.

In its sample, this clonotype was seen many times. V and J are TRBV20-1 and TRBJ1-5; tentative D call: TRBD1 (6 bases). CDR3 size: 16 residues. V was cut by 0 bases and J by 11 bases, with 23 bases left in between. Looked up from germline, CDR1 is DFQATT and CDR2 is SNEGSKA (reference sequence). Here the CDR3 DNA reads TGCAGTGCTAGAGATTCGCACGGGGGCGAGGTTGGGGCCCAGCATTTT. It specifies CSARDSHGGEVGAQHF.

This clonotype was observed at least ten times. The gene calls are TRBV6-1 and TRBJ2-7; TRBD2 is a possible D gene (6 bases). Trimming took off 8 bases at V and 2 bases at J, with 13 bases between the two ends. Germline lookup yields CDR1 MNHNS and CDR2 SASEGT. This CDR3 contains 13 residues. The CDR3 DNA is TGTGCCAGCCAATCTAGCGCGGCCTACGAGCAGTACTTC. Translated, it gives CASQSSAAYEQYF.

This clonotype has more than one count but fewer than ten. The chain's CDR3 is CASSLRQQGARDTQYF. Written as DNA, the CDR3 is TGTGCCAGCAGCTTGAGGCAACAGGGGGCGCGGGATACGCAGTATTTT. The chain links TRBV5-4 to TRBJ2-3, with 9 positions matching TRBD1. CDR1 is SGHNT, CDR2 YYREEE, per germline (reference sequence). Trimming cost V 1 base and J 6 bases; bases outside gene matches: 9. This CDR3 region has 16 residues.

This clonotype occurred a few times. The chain recombines TRBV28 with TRBJ2-7; no firm D call. This CDR3 comprises 13 residues. From germline, CDR1 is MDHEN and CDR2 SYDVKM. Trimming removed 3 bases from V and 2 bases from J, with 8 bases in between. CDR3 coding DNA: TGTGCCAGCAGTTTGGTGTTAACCTACGAGCAGTACTTC. Its protein is CASSLVLTYEQYF.

This clonotype was picked up many times. The chain recombines TRBV20-1 with TRBJ2-3; a weak D match, TRBD2 (6 bases). Trimming shortened V by 4 bases and J by 6 bases, and 17 bases separated the two germline ends. Germline CDR1 and CDR2: DFQATT and SNEGSKA (reference sequence). This CDR3 region has 14 residues. CDR3 sequence: CSATGTEEADTQYF. The CDR3, as DNA: TGCAGTGCTACCGGGACTGAGGAGGCCGATACGCAGTATTTT.

This clonotype was picked up a small number of times. The chain combines TRBV7-9 with TRBJ2-5; no firm D call. The CDR3 is 22 residues long. Per germline, CDR1 SEHNR and CDR2 FQNEAQ (reference sequence). V lost 0 bases to trimming and J lost 3 bases, with 32 bases between them. CDR3 coding DNA: TGTGCCAGCAGCTTAGCCCTCCTACTGAGCGCTAACTATAGGACGTCTAAAGAGACCCAGTACTTC. It specifies CASSLALLLSANYRTSKETQYF.

V is TRBV29-1 and J is TRBJ1-4; no clear D gene. The germline V and J ends were trimmed by 6 bases and 8 bases, with 16 bases remaining between them. CDR3 length: 13 amino acids. Germline assignment: CDR1 SQVTM and CDR2 ANQGSEA. This chain's CDR3 is CSVLTPGGEKLFF. The CDR3, as DNA: TGCAGCGTCCTGACCCCGGGCGGAGAAAAACTGTTTTTT.

The V call is TRBV9, the J call TRBJ2-7; D uncertain. The CDR3 has 17 residues. Trimming removed 2 bases from V and 3 bases from J, with 21 bases in between. From germline, CDR1 is SGDLS and CDR2 YYNGEE. The CDR3 region has the DNA TGTGCCAGCAGCGTTAGTGGTAGTCTCCCCCCTGTCTACGAGCAGTACTTC. It codes for CASSVSGSLPPVYEQYF.

The chain employs TRBV2 and TRBJ2-7; D is unresolved. The germline V gene encodes CDR1 SNHLY and CDR2 FYNNEI. This CDR3 comprises 14 residues. V lost 3 bases and J lost 3, with 12 bases in between. The CDR3: CASSDGRIGYEQYF. The CDR3 DNA reads as TGTGCCAGCAGTGACGGGCGTATCGGCTACGAGCAGTACTTC. The entire variable domain, with the rest obtained from reference TRBV2 and TRBJ2-7, is as follows: EPEVTQTPSHQVTQMGQEVILRCVPISNHLYFYWYRQILGQKVEFLVSFYNNEISEKSEIFDDQFSVERPDGSNFTLKIRSTKLEDSAMYFCASSDGRIGYEQYFGPGTRLTVT.

The chain joins TRBV5-1 to TRBJ2-2, with 10 bases that match TRBD2. Germline CDR1 SGHRS, CDR2 YFSETQ. The length of the CDR3 is 16 residues. Unmatched junction bases numbered 7, after V lost 1 base and J lost 7 bases. The CDR3 DNA is TGCGCCAGCAGCTTGCTACTAGCGGGATCGGGCGGGGAGCTGTTTTTT. This gives the protein CASSLLLAGSGGELFF.

The chain carries TRBV5-6 and TRBJ2-7; 15 nucleotides align to TRBD2. Germline V lookup: CDR1 SGHDT, CDR2 YYEEEE. The V and J ends lost 3 bases and 6 bases, in that order; junction bases with no gene match: 13. The CDR3 has 18 amino acids. The CDR3 sequence: CASSSWGLAGGGLGEQYF. The CDR3, as DNA: TGTGCCAGCAGCTCTTGGGGACTAGCGGGAGGAGGTCTGGGCGAGCAGTACTTC.

This chain links TRBV18 with TRBJ2-2; TRBD1 matches at 11 bases. The ends lost 3 bases at V and 6 bases at J; junction bases unmatched: 6. CDR1 KGHSH and CDR2 LQKENI come from the germline V gene. The CDR3 is 16 residues long. CDR3 sequence (DNA): TGTGCCAGCTCACCTAAGGACAGGGGGCATTCCGGGGAGCTGTTTTTT. It translates to CASSPKDRGHSGELFF.

In this sample, this clonotype turned up many times. The chain links TRBV28 to TRBJ2-5, with D maybe TRBD2 (5 bases). Germline values: CDR1 MDHEN, CDR2 SYDVKM. The CDR3 length is 14 residues. V was shortened by 2 bases and J by 4 bases, with 11 bases between the two germline ends. The CDR3 coding sequence is TGTGCCAGCAGTTTAACGGGGATTGGAGAGACCCAGTACTTC. This translates into CASSLTGIGETQYF. Using reference TRBV28 and TRBJ2-5 for the parts outside the CDR3, the full variable domain is DVKVTQSSRYLVKRTGEKVFLECVQDMDHENMFWYRQDPGLGLRLIYFSYDVKMKEKGDIPEGYSVSREKKERFSLILESASTNQTSMYLCASSLTGIGETQYFGPGTRLLVL.

This clonotype was observed many times. V usage is TRBV27 and J usage is TRBJ2-1; 12 nucleotides align to TRBD2. Trimming removed 4 bases from V and 3 bases from J; junction bases left unmatched: 10. Germline V gene data show CDR1 as MNHEY and CDR2 as SMNVEV (reference sequence). This CDR3 comprises 18 residues. The CDR3 loop reads CASSWVLAGGPDYNEQFF. Here the CDR3 DNA reads TGTGCCAGCAGTTGGGTGCTAGCGGGAGGGCCTGACTACAATGAGCAGTTCTTC.

A note on this clonotype: Mismatch with germline at one junction end may stem from a read error. The chain links TRBV28 to TRBJ2-1, with 10 bases matching TRBD1. This CDR3 is built from 17 residues. CDR1 is MDHEN and CDR2 is SYDVKM in the germline V gene. The CDR3 DNA is TGTGCCAGCAGTCCCACCGTGGGGACAGGGGTATACAATGAGCAGCTCTTC. As protein: CASSPTVGTGVYNEQLF.

This clonotype has just a few counts. This chain joins TRBV4-2 and TRBJ1-5, with D possibly being TRBD1 (6 bases). V was clipped by 5 bases and J by 2 bases, with 16 bases between them. Germline V CDR1 and CDR2: LGHNA, YNFKEQ. The CDR3 loop spans 16 amino acids. The CDR3 DNA reads TGTGCCAGCAGCGGCGAGCAGGGGTATGGCAATCAGCCCCAGCATTTT. Its protein is CASSGEQGYGNQPQHF.

This clonotype was found a few times. The chain couples TRBV12-3 or TRBV12-4 to TRBJ2-7; 10 bases fit TRBD1. The CDR3 is 14 amino acids. Trimming took 9 bases from V and 5 from J; bases not matched to a gene: 10. This chain's CDR3 is CARGDGTGVDEQYF. In DNA form, the CDR3 reads TGTGCCAGGGGGGACGGGACAGGGGTCGACGAGCAGTACTTC.

This clonotype was seen at least ten times. This chain links TRBV20-1 with TRBJ2-1; TRBD1 or TRBD2 may be the D gene (6 bases each). This CDR3 region has 13 residues. The V gene lost 6 bases and the J gene lost 5 bases, with 14 bases spanning the gap. From germline, CDR1 is DFQATT and CDR2 SNEGSKA (reference sequence). CDR3 residues: CSAGGGFDNEQFF. The CDR3 nucleotides are TGCAGTGCAGGAGGGGGGTTTGACAATGAGCAGTTCTTC.

The sample holds a few counts of this clonotype. The chain combines TRBV4-2 with TRBJ2-2, with D perhaps TRBD1 (5 bases). The V and J ends lost 1 base and 4 bases respectively, with 16 bases between them. The CDR3 runs 17 residues. Germline lookup yields CDR1 LGHNA and CDR2 YNFKEQ. The CDR3 DNA reads as TGTGCCAGCAGCCAAGGTTTGGGCCAGGGAACCACCGGGGAGCTGTTTTTT. It is translated as CASSQGLGQGTTGELFF.

The chain has TRBV7-2 and TRBJ2-7, with a possible D match to TRBD1 (6 bases). CDR1 and CDR2 (germline): SGHTA, FQGNSA. V gave up 4 bases and J gave up 0 bases, with 13 bases separating them. There are 15 residues in the CDR3. The chain's CDR3 is CASSSGHMTSYEQYF. Here the CDR3 DNA reads TGTGCCAGCAGCTCGGGACACATGACCTCCTACGAGCAGTACTTC. The full variable domain, its missing parts supplied by reference TRBV7-2 and TRBJ2-7, is GAGVSQSPSNKVTEKGKDVELRCDPISGHTALYWYRQSLGQGLEFLIYFQGNSAPDKSGLPSDRFSAERTGGSVSTLTIQRTQQEDSAVYLCASSSGHMTSYEQYFGPGTRLTVT.

This clonotype was seen at least ten times. This chain joins TRBV27 and TRBJ2-3; 10 bases align to TRBD1. Germline V gene lookup returns CDR1 MNHEY and CDR2 SMNVEV (reference sequence). With V trimmed by 1 base and J by 0 bases, 7 bases remained unmatched. This CDR3 region has 18 residues. CDR3 DNA sequence: TGTGCCAGCAGTTTATTGGGACAGGGGTCTTCTAGCACAGATACGCAGTATTTT. Protein product: CASSLLGQGSSSTDTQYF.

This clonotype was counted many times. This chain connects TRBV2 to TRBJ2-5, with D possibly being TRBD1 (5 bases). V shed 6 bases and J shed 0 bases, with 20 bases lying between them. The germline V gene encodes CDR1 SNHLY and CDR2 FYNNEI. The CDR3 consists of 17 residues. In nucleotides, the CDR3 is TGTGCCAGCAGAAGGCCCTCCGTACCAGGGTACCAAGAGACCCAGTACTTC. Its translation is CASRRPSVPGYQETQYF.